Given below is one T cell receptor beta chain in context. Its cognate antigen is unknown. CD8+CD57+ cell expansion had been shown by flow cytometry in patients chosen for sequencing. The patients all had a severe acquired aplastic anemia diagnosis. Prior therapy had not been administered to any patient at the time of blood sampling. These data originate in a study of CD8+CD57+ T cells in acquired aplastic anemia. Findings of the study overall: Patients shared some 29 CD8+ CDR3 sequences with controls.

The CDR3 has 13 residues. Trimming at V came to 6 bases and at J to 6 bases, leaving 8 bases not matched to a gene. Germline lookup yields CDR1 SGDLS and CDR2 YYNGEE. The TCR beta profiling, which covered VDJ combination and CDR3 sequence, was carried out using genomic DNA as the template. A single record per CDR3 protein comes from TCRdb applying MiXCR to the reads. The sample consists of just over 150,000 distinct CDR3 sequences, 40% to 60% of them appearing once. The clonotype comes from a human donor with aplastic anemia. This chain joins TRBV9 and TRBJ2-7, with TRBD2 matching 8 bases. Sample: sorted CD4+, CD8+, or CD8+CD57+ T cells (not recorded which) from PBMCs. The DNA of the CDR3 is TGTGCCAGCACTGATAGCGGGAATGGCGAGCAGTACTTC. As protein: CASTDSGNGEQYF.